One and the same sample provided the 19 T cell receptor beta chains below, sequenced in a study of T cell repertoires in cytomegalovirus infection. TCRdb recomputed calls from the reads with MiXCR, one row per CDR3 protein. The sample has under 250,000 distinct CDR3 sequences, around 12% seen once. Source material: PBMCs. Receptors were obtained from a human donor in good health (CMV status not recorded). Some clones in this sample may be carry-over from other donors' samples.

The chain employs TRBV5-1 and TRBJ2-5; 9 bases are a match to TRBD1. The CDR3 length is 13 residues. Germline assignment: CDR1 SGHRS and CDR2 YFSETQ. Unmatched junction bases numbered 4, after V lost 6 bases and J lost 4 bases. The CDR3 coding sequence is TGCGCCAGCACTACAGGGGGCGGAGAGACCCAGTACTTC. The encoded protein is CASTTGGGETQYF. Combining the CDR3 with reference TRBV5-1 and TRBJ2-5 gives the whole variable domain KAGVTQTPRYLIKTRGQQVTLSCSPISGHRSVSWYQQTPGQGLQFLFEYFSETQRNKGNFPGRFSGRQFSNSRSEMNVSTLELGDSALYLCASTTGGGETQYFGPGTRLLVL.

In this sample, this clonotype turned up many times. The chain is built from TRBV7-2 and TRBJ1-2, with a tentative D call TRBD1 (5 bases). Deletions cut 5 bases from V and 4 bases from J, with 17 bases between. The length of the CDR3 is 15 residues. Germline CDR1 and CDR2: SGHTA and FQGNSA. This CDR3 reads CASSHEWGGSYGYTF. CDR3 nucleotide sequence: TGTGCCAGCAGCCACGAGTGGGGGGGAAGCTATGGCTACACCTTC.

This clonotype was counted at least ten times. The V gene is TRBV7-8, the J gene TRBJ2-6; possibly TRBD1 for D (6 bases). The CDR3 totals 17 residues. Germline CDR1 and CDR2: SGHVS and FQNEAQ. Trimming shortened V by 7 bases and J by 0 bases, and 16 bases separated the two germline ends. CDR3 in amino acids: CASTLGAPFSGANVLTF. CDR3 DNA sequence: TGTGCCAGCACCCTGGGGGCCCCCTTCTCTGGGGCCAACGTCCTGACTTTC.

The rearrangement uses TRBV2 and TRBJ2-1; 7 bases fit TRBD1. This CDR3 has 14 residues. The V gene end was trimmed by 6 bases and the J gene end by 0 bases; junction bases not matched to a gene: 2. Germline values: CDR1 SNHLY, CDR2 FYNNEI. The DNA of the CDR3 is TGTGCCAGCAGGGACAGGAACTCCTACAATGAGCAGTTCTTC. It is translated as CASRDRNSYNEQFF.

This clonotype has a single count. It may be a read error: a sequence one base away is much more abundant. The chain is built from TRBV7-9 and TRBJ1-4, with 7 bases fitting TRBD1. The CDR3 has 15 residues. Germline loops: CDR1 SEHNR, CDR2 FQNEAQ (reference sequence). For the CDR3, the DNA is TGTGCCAGCAGCTTACAAACAGGGGCACATGAAAATCTGTTTTTT. Translated, it gives CASSLQTGAHENLFF.

This clonotype was counted between two and nine times. The chain employs TRBV10-3 and TRBJ2-6; D is uncertain. The CDR3 runs 14 residues. CDR1 is ENHRY, CDR2 SYGVKD, per germline. Trimming removed 10 bases at V and 0 bases at J, with 10 bases between. CDR3 DNA sequence: TGTGCCACCACCCAAGACTCTGGGGCCAACGTCCTGACTTTC. Amino acid sequence: CATTQDSGANVLTF.

The V call is TRBV20-1, the J call TRBJ1-5, with TRBD1 matching over 9 bases. V lost 3 bases, J lost 6 bases, and 6 bases stayed unmatched. Germline V lookup: CDR1 DFQATT, CDR2 SNEGSKA (reference sequence). CDR3 length equals 14 residues. The CDR3 DNA is TGCAGTGCTAGTGGGACAGGGTTTGGTCAGCCCCAGCATTTT. Translation gives CSASGTGFGQPQHF.

In this sample, this clonotype turned up many times. J is TRBJ1-1 and V is TRBV19, with a weak D call TRBD1 (6 bases). The germline V gene encodes CDR1 LNHDA and CDR2 SQIVND (reference sequence). This CDR3 is 14 amino acids long. Trimming removed 4 bases from V and 2 bases from J, with 11 bases in between. CDR3 nucleotides: TGTGCCAGTAGTAGGGACACAATCAACACTGAAGCTTTCTTT. Translated: CASSRDTINTEAFF.

The V and J genes are TRBV29-1 and TRBJ1-2; D is possibly TRBD1 (5 bases). V lost 4 bases and J 8 bases, leaving 11 bases between the germline ends. The length of the CDR3 is 11 residues. The germline CDR1 and CDR2 sequences are SQVTM and ANQGSEA. CDR3 DNA sequence: TGCAGCGTTGGCCGGGGCGTGGGCTACACCTTC. Amino acids: CSVGRGVGYTF.

The chain links TRBV19 to TRBJ2-7; D call uncertain. V was cut by 5 bases and J by 1 base, with 15 bases left in between. The CDR3 sequence is 15 residues long. Per the germline V gene, CDR1 is LNHDA and CDR2 is SQIVND (reference sequence). The CDR3 nucleotides read TGTGCCAGTAGTCCCCGGGCGGCCGGGTCCTACGAGCAGTACTTC. It codes for CASSPRAAGSYEQYF. Filled out from reference TRBV19 and TRBJ2-7, the complete variable domain reads DGGITQSPKYLFRKEGQNVTLSCEQNLNHDAMYWYRQDPGQGLRLIYYSQIVNDFQKGDIAEGYSVSREKKESFPLTVTSAQKNPTAFYLCASSPRAAGSYEQYFGPGTRLTVT.

Ten or more counts support this clonotype. The chain is built from TRBV6-2 or TRBV6-3 and TRBJ1-2; TRBD1 might be the D (5 bases). This CDR3 spans 12 amino acids. Germline CDR1 MNHEY, CDR2 SVGEGT. The ends were cut back, 5 bases at V and 8 bases at J, with 12 bases in the middle. The CDR3, as DNA: TGTGCCAGCAGTACAGGACCCGCGGGCTACACCTTC. This sequence encodes CASSTGPAGYTF.

This clonotype occurred many times. V and J are TRBV19 and TRBJ2-3; D is tentatively TRBD1 or TRBD2 (5 bases each). The CDR3 length is 13 residues. Per the germline V gene, CDR1 is LNHDA and CDR2 is SQIVND (reference sequence). Trimming pared 11 bases from V and 1 base from J, leaving 13 bases between. CDR3 coding DNA: TGTGCCTCACGGGAAGGGGGCACAGATACGCAGTATTTT. It codes for CASREGGTDTQYF.

This clonotype was seen ten or more times. The chain employs TRBV7-2 and TRBJ2-7, with D possibly matching TRBD1 (5 bases). V was clipped by 1 base and J by 0 bases, with 10 bases between them. The germline CDR1 and CDR2 sequences are SGHTA and FQGNSA. The CDR3 sequence is 15 residues long. The CDR3 is CASSLVVQASYEQYF. CDR3 in DNA: TGTGCCAGCAGCTTAGTGGTACAGGCCTCCTACGAGCAGTACTTC.

This clonotype was seen many times. This sequence joins TRBV19 and TRBJ2-2; a possible D gene is TRBD2 (6 bases). Germline loops: CDR1 LNHDA, CDR2 SQIVND (reference sequence). The CDR3 has 16 amino acids. V lost 2 bases, J lost 2 bases, and 12 bases lay in between. CDR3 coding DNA: TGTGCCAGTAGTATAACTAGCCTCATCAACACCGGGGAGCTGTTTTTT. Translation: CASSITSLINTGELFF.

This clonotype was detected only a few times. The chain couples TRBV3-1 to TRBJ2-1; 7 positions match TRBD1. The CDR3 consists of 14 residues. V lost 3 bases to trimming and J lost 3 bases; unmatched junction nucleotides: 2. Germline CDR1 is LGHDT and CDR2 is YNNKEL (reference sequence). CDR3 DNA sequence: TGTGCCAGCAGCCACACAGGGGACTACAATGAGCAGTTCTTC. It encodes CASSHTGDYNEQFF.

This chain links TRBV9 with TRBJ1-4; 12 positions match TRBD1. The germline V gene encodes CDR1 SGDLS and CDR2 YYNGEE. The CDR3 is 14 residues long. Trimming took 4 bases from V and 8 from J; bases not matched to a gene: 3. The DNA for the CDR3 is TGTGCCAGCAGCCAGGGACAGGGGGCAGAAAAACTGTTTTTT. It is translated as CASSQGQGAEKLFF. The variable domain in full, with the rest retrieved from reference TRBV9 and TRBJ1-4, is DSGVTQTPKHLITATGQRVTLRCSPRSGDLSVYWYQQSLDQGLQFLIQYYNGEERAKGNILERFSAQQFPDLHSELNLSSLELGDSALYFCASSQGQGAEKLFFGSGTQLSVL.

The chain uses TRBV19 and TRBJ1-1, with D unclear. Looked up from germline, CDR1 is LNHDA and CDR2 is SQIVND (reference sequence). V lost 1 base and J 3 bases, leaving 15 bases between the germline ends. The CDR3 sequence is 16 residues long. CDR3 loop: CASSIAESSMYTEAFF. CDR3 DNA: TGTGCCAGTAGTATAGCTGAGTCCTCAATGTACACTGAAGCTTTCTTT.

This chain joins TRBV29-1 and TRBJ2-1, with 11 positions matching TRBD2. V shed 6 bases, J shed 0 bases, and the junction held 7 bases outside the gene matches. Germline V gene data show CDR1 as SQVTM and CDR2 as ANQGSEA. The CDR3 contains 16 residues. This chain's CDR3 is CSVPPTSGSSYNEQFF. Here the CDR3 DNA reads TGCAGCGTCCCCCCTACTAGCGGGAGCTCCTACAATGAGCAGTTCTTC.

This clonotype has just a few counts. CDR3 residues: CASMRTSGTDTQYF. The CDR3 DNA reads TGTGCCAGCATGCGGACCAGTGGGACAGATACGCAGTATTTT. The chain combines TRBV28 with TRBJ2-3; D remains unclear. Trimming removed 7 bases at V and 3 bases at J, with 14 bases between. From germline, CDR1 is MDHEN and CDR2 SYDVKM. The CDR3 consists of 14 residues. The whole variable domain, filled in from reference TRBV28 and TRBJ2-3, reads DVKVTQSSRYLVKRTGEKVFLECVQDMDHENMFWYRQDPGLGLRLIYFSYDVKMKEKGDIPEGYSVSREKKERFSLILESASTNQTSMYLCASMRTSGTDTQYFGPGTRLTVL.